The clone carrying this T cell receptor (beta chain) appeared many times. Amplification of TCR beta CDR3 regions was performed using RNA transcripts as template. The TCR CDR3 first-round RT-PCR relied on the HTBI primer set. A single record per CDR3 protein comes from TCRdb applying MiXCR to the multiplex PCR reads. The sample records just under 750,000 distinct CDR3 sequences, about a third being singletons. Deletions cut 3 bases from V and 5 bases from J, with 11 bases between. This CDR3 is 14 amino acids long. CDR1 is DFQATT, CDR2 SNEGSKA, per germline (reference sequence). The data originate from a study of T cells in Graves' hyperthyroidism and ophthalmopathy.

This receptor was identified in a woman aged 40 to 49 with Graves' hyperthyroidism. The chain recombines TRBV20-1 with TRBJ1-6; D is ambiguous. The sequencing sample was made of blood. CDR3 residues: CSARYIADNSPLHF. In DNA, the CDR3 is TGCAGTGCTAGGTACATAGCGGATAATTCACCCCTCCACTTT.